Sequencing of this T cell receptor beta chain was carried out in a study of identical twins. TCRdb redid the calling of the 5' RACE reads with MiXCR, one entry per CDR3 protein. This sample has under 500,000 distinct CDR3 sequences; roughly an eighth occur once, and the top ten carry approximately 0.9%. Only healthy Caucasians were enrolled as donors. Whole-study results and caveats: The presence of invariant MAIT and iNKT cells could partly confound analyses of zero-insertion sequences. Abundant beta clonotypes from cord blood bore fewer insertions; memory repertoires lacked this pattern. Models predicted too little out-of-frame TCR alpha sharing in monozygotic twins.

At least ten counts were recorded for this clonotype. Its matching antigen is unknown. The germline V gene encodes CDR1 SGHAT and CDR2 FQNNGV. Trimming removed 4 bases at V and 4 bases at J, with 13 bases between. CDR3 length: 15 amino acids. This same sample was also taken into another study, of yellow fever vaccine responses in identical twins.

Material for sequencing was CD4+ T cells sorted from blood. The sequence derives from a woman between 18 and 30 years old in good health. The chain recombines TRBV11-2 with TRBJ2-2, with a possible D match to TRBD2 (6 bases). For the CDR3, the DNA is TGTGCCAGCAGCTCCTTCATGGGGGGCACCGGGGAGCTGTTTTTT. This gives the protein CASSSFMGGTGELFF.